Listed here is a single T cell receptor beta chain. Antigen: not known. Germline V gives CDR1 MNHEY, CDR2 SVGAGI. The CDR3 extends over 15 amino acids. V was pared by 2 bases and J by 3 bases, with 13 bases between. The data belong to a study of cytomegalovirus exposure and HLA in healthy donors. General study results and limits: In a later analysis, V- and J-gene trimming of beta chains associated with a DCLRE1C missense variant, replicated independently. In a later analysis, HLA-associated TCR beta chains were more clonally expanded than equally common others. Within an earlier analysis, most TCR beta V segments proved productive either about 87% or about 30% of the time.

In the PCR, 60 Vbeta and 13 Jbeta primers were used. Data came from immunoSEQ multiplex PCR; TCRdb stores just in-frame clones and leaves some out. The sample's table shows roughly 58,000 clones. The chain employs TRBV6-5 and TRBJ1-1, with D perhaps matching TRBD1 (6 bases). The clonotype comes from a woman aged 45-59 years in good health and CMV-seropositive. The sample taken for sequencing was PBMCs. The chain's CDR3 is CASSYGGRRYTEAFF. The DNA for the CDR3 is TGTGCCAGCAGTTACGGGGGCAGGAGGTACACTGAAGCTTTCTTT.